What follows is one T cell receptor beta chain and its context. This clonotype was seen at least ten times. Which antigen it targets is not known. No per-base quality is available; no much larger clone lies one base away. A patient counted as having stable Graves' hyperthyroidism if no progression to ophthalmopathy occurred over 18 months of follow-up. Hyperthyroidism patients were newly diagnosed, with disease duration under 2 months, and aged 18 to 65 years. Exclusion was applied to patients with uncontrolled infections, other autoimmune diseases, pregnancy or lactation. Diagnoses were based on clinical symptoms, serum thyroxine and TRAb, thyroid ultrasound and orbital computed tomography. PBMCs were isolated from roughly 10 ml of fresh peripheral blood by Ficoll-Paque density gradient centrifugation. Total RNA was extracted using Trizol reagent, and RNA quality was assessed on an Agilent 2100 Bioanalyzer.

The TCR beta CDR3 regions were amplified from RNA transcripts. The TCR CDR3 was subjected to a first round of RT-PCR using the HTBI primer set and the Qiagen OneStep RT-PCR kit. The libraries were constructed in a second round of multiplex PCR and then size-selected and purified. The libraries were sequenced on an Illumina HiSeq2000 using paired-end 100 bp reads. On the authors' methods: Raw data were processed with SOAPnuke, discarding reads with adapters, uncalled bases, mean Phred below 15, or no exact constant-primer or identifier match. COPE v1.2.5 was used to merge high-quality paired reads, and clonotypes were defined as unique nucleotide sequences. Clonotypes were aligned to IMGT TRBV, TRBD and TRBJ reference segments using MiTCR v1.1. Only V-J combinations with frequency above 0.0001, covering 99% to 99.2% of repertoires, were analysed. The TCS score was defined as F50 (clonal expansion) divided by E x V (chaos), with BLOSUM62-based TCRdist calculated between CDR3 peptides within each V-J. Welch's t-statistics and random forest reduced around 520 V-J features to fewer than 15, which were used in a naive Bayes classifier (R e1071). The raw public data were reprocessed by TCRdb itself: fastp quality trimming at Q25, MiXCR clonotype calling, in-frame beta chains only. All rows with the same CDR3 protein become a single entry with the most common DNA and genes. The V and J calls here are based on TCRdb, not the publication. Within this sample are over 650,000 distinct CDR3 sequences, with around 15% of them counted one time only. Together, the top ten hold under 8.5% of the sample.

The data belong to a study of T cells in Graves' hyperthyroidism and ophthalmopathy (dated by TCRdb to the late 2010s). Study-level background: Peripheral blood was collected at initial diagnosis, before any treatment. After sampling, hyperthyroidism patients received methimazole starting at 30 mg daily, and ophthalmopathy patients received high-dose intravenous methylprednisolone. A discovery cohort of roughly 96 patients, roughly 40 with Graves' ophthalmopathy and about 60 with stable Graves' hyperthyroidism, was used to find distinguishing TCR V-J signatures. According to the paper, TCR Vbeta CDR3 sequencing was carried out on 135 peripheral blood samples, which came from under 50 ophthalmopathy, approximately 78 hyperthyroidism and some 17 progressor patients. The study also compared thyroid tissue and blood T-cell repertoires from five or six Graves' hyperthyroidism patients. Prospective prediction of ophthalmopathy was tested in an independent validation cohort consisting of under 20 hyperthyroidism patients and 15 to 17 patients who later progressed to ophthalmopathy. The roughly 90 discovery patients were divided at random into training and test sets in a 7:3 ratio. General findings and caveats noted by the study authors: Most expanded thyroid clonotypes (frequency above 0.001) were also detected in blood, suggesting blood repertoires may reflect thyroid immune responses. Ophthalmopathy was separated from stable hyperthyroidism by a 13 V-J signature model, with 85% to 90% sensitivity and roughly 84% specificity obtained in cross-validation and 80%/75% obtained in testing. During validation, the model predicted progression to ophthalmopathy a median of about 6.5 months ahead of onset, with just under 71% sensitivity and 72.22% specificity. Sample size was not statistically predetermined, and blinding of investigators to group allocation was not performed.

The sequence came from a man younger than 30 with Graves' hyperthyroidism. The sample comprised blood.

The bases read TGTGCCAGCAGCTTGGTAGGGGTCGGCTATGGCTACACCTTC. Its product reads: CASSLVGVGYGYTF. This receptor chain uses TRBV5-5 and TRBJ1-2, with a tentative D gene TRBD1 over 5 matching bases. The CDR3 goes from the cysteine to the phenylalanine over 14 residues. The sequence is cut down to CDR3 DNA, 42 bases in frame from base 1. For CDR1 and CDR2, the germline V gene (reference sequence) lists SGHKS and YYEKEE. At the junction V is shortened by 0 bases and J by 4 bases, with 10 bases in between.